This entry lists 15 T cell receptor beta chains sequenced from one sample in a study of T cell responses to AZD1222 COVID-19 vaccine. Only in-frame clones appear in the TCRdb table, and some are missing; sequencing was by immunoSEQ multiplex PCR. This sample has under 170,000 clones; more than 90% occur once, and the top ten carry roughly 3.4%. Sequenced here: peripheral blood, sampled 28 days after the second AZD1222 dose. The receptors were sampled from an adult who received the AZD1222 COVID-19 vaccine.

The V and J genes are TRBV29-1 and TRBJ1-1, with D hard to call. The germline CDR1 and CDR2 sequences are SQVTM and ANQGSEA. V gave up 3 bases and J gave up 2 bases, with 7 bases separating them. The CDR3 is 12 amino acids. The CDR3, as DNA: TGCAGCGTTGAGGAACAAAACACTGAAGCTTTCTTT. It translates to CSVEEQNTEAFF.

The chain links TRBV3-1 (or the pseudogene TRBV3-2) to TRBJ1-1; 7 positions agree with TRBD1. Germline CDR1 is LGHDT and CDR2 is YNNKEL (reference sequence). The V gene end was trimmed by 4 bases and the J gene end by 6 bases; junction bases not matched to a gene: 5. The CDR3 extends over 13 amino acids. The CDR3 bases are TGTGCCAGCAGCCTTCAGGGGGACGCTGAAGCTTTCTTT. It encodes CASSLQGDAEAFF.

The chain carries TRBV10-2 and TRBJ1-3, with D tentatively TRBD1 (6 bases). The CDR3 runs 13 residues. Trimming left V 5 bases short and J 2 bases short, with 7 bases between. Germline V gene sequence: CDR1 WSHSY, CDR2 SAAADI. The DNA of the CDR3 is TGCGCCAGCAGTTCAGGGGCTGGAAACACCATATATTTT. Protein: CASSSGAGNTIYF.

The V call is TRBV2, the J call TRBJ1-5; D is unclear. This CDR3 contains 14 residues. Germline CDR1 reads SNHLY; CDR2 reads FYNNEI. The V and J ends lost 4 bases and 4 bases respectively, with 11 bases between them. The CDR3 DNA is TGTGCCAGCAGTGTCCGAAGGGAAAATCAGCCCCAGCATTTT. The encoded protein is CASSVRRENQPQHF.

This sequence joins TRBV27 and TRBJ2-7; D is unclear. Germline lookup yields CDR1 MNHEY and CDR2 SMNVEV (reference sequence). The CDR3 covers 13 residues. Trimming took 2 bases from V and 1 from J, leaving 6 bases between them. The CDR3 nucleotides are TGTGCCAGCAGTTTAGCGCCTTCCTACGAGCAGTACTTC. Residues: CASSLAPSYEQYF.

By proportion, this clone is medium-sized. The chain is built from TRBV4-2 and TRBJ2-7; 12 bases are shared with TRBD2. Germline V lookup: CDR1 LGHNA, CDR2 YNFKEQ. J gave up 3 bases and V 0 bases, and 3 bases lay outside the gene matches. The CDR3 contains 16 residues. CDR3 nucleotides: TGTGCCAGCAGCCAAGATACGACTAGCGGGAGCTACGAGCAGTACTTC. Protein sequence: CASSQDTTSGSYEQYF.

The chain combines TRBV10-3 with TRBJ1-1, with D maybe TRBD1 (5 bases). The V gene lost 3 bases and the J gene lost 2 bases, with 13 bases spanning the gap. From germline, CDR1 is ENHRY and CDR2 SYGVKD. The CDR3 consists of 15 residues. CDR3 coding DNA: TGTGCCATCAGTGACCCAGGGAGGGGTAACACTGAAGCTTTCTTT. Protein: CAISDPGRGNTEAFF.

A single count supports this clone. The J gene is TRBJ1-1, the V gene TRBV12-3 or TRBV12-4; D not certain. V shed 11 bases and J shed 1 base, with 14 bases lying between them. This CDR3 has 13 amino acids. CDR3 residues: CAGAADRNTEAFF. CDR3 DNA: TGTGCCGGAGCGGCGGACCGGAACACTGAAGCTTTCTTT.

The chain employs TRBV7-8 and TRBJ1-2, with 8 bases lining up with TRBD1. CDR1 SGHVS and CDR2 FQNEAQ come from the germline V gene. The CDR3 consists of 14 residues. V lost 4 bases to trimming and J lost 4 bases; unmatched junction nucleotides: 5. CDR3 residues: CASSSGTGGYGYTF. DNA of the CDR3: TGTGCCAGCAGCTCCGGCACAGGGGGCTATGGCTACACCTTC.

J is TRBJ2-5 and V is TRBV27; 8 nucleotides agree with TRBD1. This CDR3 has 15 residues. V trimming: 4 bases; J trimming: 3 bases; junction bases outside the gene matches: 7. Per the germline V gene, CDR1 is MNHEY and CDR2 is SMNVEV (reference sequence). Here the CDR3 reads CASSSAGGREETQYF. DNA of the CDR3: TGTGCCAGCAGTTCGGCAGGGGGCAGGGAAGAGACCCAGTACTTC.

V usage is TRBV3-1 (or the pseudogene TRBV3-2) and J usage is TRBJ1-1; D is possibly TRBD1 (6 bases). With 3 bases removed from V and 1 base from J, the gap between germline ends came to 12 bases. Germline loops: CDR1 LGHDT, CDR2 YNNKEL (reference sequence). This CDR3 is built from 15 residues. The CDR3 sequence is CASSHGGLENTEAFF. As DNA, the CDR3 is TGTGCCAGCAGCCATGGGGGCCTCGAGAACACTGAAGCTTTCTTT.

This clone was observed once. This chain connects TRBV3-1 (or the pseudogene TRBV3-2) to TRBJ1-1, with 10 bases identical to TRBD1. Germline V gene sequence: CDR1 LGHDT, CDR2 YNNKEL (reference sequence). This CDR3 has 15 amino acids. With V trimmed by 4 bases and J by 3 bases, 5 bases remained unmatched. The CDR3 sequence: CASSPWTGGDTEAFF. CDR3 DNA sequence: TGTGCCAGCAGCCCATGGACAGGGGGGGACACTGAAGCTTTCTTT.

CDR3 in DNA: TGTGCCAGCAGCGAAGCACGAGCGGGAGCTGAGGCGCAGTATTTT. Its translation is CASSEARAGAEAQYF. J is TRBJ2-3 and V is TRBV7-2; 8 positions match TRBD2. The length of the CDR3 is 15 residues. Germline values: CDR1 SGHTA, CDR2 FQGNSA. Trimming removed 5 bases from V and 10 bases from J; junction bases left unmatched: 14. The full variable domain, in which reference TRBV7-2 and TRBJ2-3 provide the parts outside the CDR3, is GAGVSQSPSNKVTEKGKDVELRCDPISGHTALYWYRQSLGQGLEFLIYFQGNSAPDKSGLPSDRFSAERTGGSVSTLTIQRTQQEDSAVYLCASSEARAGAEAQYFGPGTRLTVL.

The V gene is TRBV6-4, the J gene TRBJ1-3; a possible D gene is TRBD1 (5 bases). V gave up 0 bases and J gave up 0 bases, with 24 bases separating them. The CDR3 is made up of 21 amino acids. CDR1 and CDR2 from the germline V gene are MRHNA and SNTAGT. CDR3 sequence reads: CASSDSRWTLKGAFSGNTIYF. In DNA, the CDR3 is TGTGCCAGCAGTGACTCGAGGTGGACACTAAAAGGGGCCTTCTCTGGAAACACCATATATTTT.

The V call is TRBV6-2 or TRBV6-3, the J call TRBJ1-5; D remains unclear. This CDR3 contains 16 residues. Trimming cost V 0 bases and J 6 bases, with 15 bases left between them. Per germline, CDR1 MNHEY and CDR2 SVGEGT. The CDR3: CASSYSSGLFGQPQHF. As DNA, the CDR3 is TGTGCCAGCAGTTACTCGTCCGGTCTTTTTGGTCAGCCCCAGCATTTT.